This T cell receptor (beta chain) is drawn from a study of T cells after yellow fever vaccination. This clonotype has at least ten counts. What it recognizes is unknown. Study-wide points: Overall, a small share of clonotypes was seen in both CD4 and CD8 compartments. The secondary response showed a weaker magnitude and a faster peak, day 5 versus 15.

TCRdb redid the calling of the 5' RACE reads with MiXCR, one entry per CDR3 protein. The sample consists of roughly 150,000 distinct CDR3 sequences, under 7.5% of them appearing once. Per the germline V gene, CDR1 is SGHRS and CDR2 is YFSETQ. CDR3 length equals 15 residues. Trimming took off 3 bases at V and 5 bases at J, with 17 bases between the two ends. The clonotype originates from a man in his late teens or twenties who received the YFV17D yellow fever vaccine. The sequenced sample was CD4+ T cells sorted from PBMCs, obtained 4 to 5 days after the first yellow fever vaccination. This chain joins TRBV5-1 and TRBJ1-1; tentatively, D is TRBD1 (6 bases). The CDR3 DNA is TGCGCCAGCAGCTCGGGCCCAGGGGTGGGGACTGAAGCTTTCTTT. Protein: CASSSGPGVGTEAFF.